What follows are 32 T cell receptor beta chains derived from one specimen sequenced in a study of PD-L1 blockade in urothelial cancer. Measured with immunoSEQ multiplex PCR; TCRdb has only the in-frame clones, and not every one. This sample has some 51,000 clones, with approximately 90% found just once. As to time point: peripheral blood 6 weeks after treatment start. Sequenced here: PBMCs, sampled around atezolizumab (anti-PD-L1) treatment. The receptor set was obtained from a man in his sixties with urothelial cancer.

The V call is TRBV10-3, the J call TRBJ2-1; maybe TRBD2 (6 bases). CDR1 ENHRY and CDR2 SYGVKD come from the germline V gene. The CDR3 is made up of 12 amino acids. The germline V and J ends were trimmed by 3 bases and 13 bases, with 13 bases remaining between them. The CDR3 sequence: CAISDVGGFQFF. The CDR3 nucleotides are TGTGCCATCAGTGACGTCGGGGGTTTCCAGTTCTTC.

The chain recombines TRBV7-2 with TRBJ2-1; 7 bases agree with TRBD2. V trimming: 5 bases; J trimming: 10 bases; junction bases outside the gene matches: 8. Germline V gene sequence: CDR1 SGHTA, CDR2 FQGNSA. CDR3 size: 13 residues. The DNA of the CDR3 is TGTGCCAGCAGCCGGGACTATCTTTTGGAGCAGTTCTTC. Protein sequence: CASSRDYLLEQFF. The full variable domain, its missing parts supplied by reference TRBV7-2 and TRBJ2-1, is GAGVSQSPSNKVTEKGKDVELRCDPISGHTALYWYRQSLGQGLEFLIYFQGNSAPDKSGLPSDRFSAERTGGSVSTLTIQRTQQEDSAVYLCASSRDYLLEQFFGPGTRLTVL.

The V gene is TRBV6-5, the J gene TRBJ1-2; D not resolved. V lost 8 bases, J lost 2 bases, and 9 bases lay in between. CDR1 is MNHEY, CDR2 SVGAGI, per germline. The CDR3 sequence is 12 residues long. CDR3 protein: CASAPGNYGYTF. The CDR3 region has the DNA TGTGCCAGCGCGCCGGGGAACTATGGCTACACCTTC.

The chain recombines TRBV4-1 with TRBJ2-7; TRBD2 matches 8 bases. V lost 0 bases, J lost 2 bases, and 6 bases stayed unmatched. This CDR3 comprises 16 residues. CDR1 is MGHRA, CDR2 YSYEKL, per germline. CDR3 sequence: CASSQEARGGAYEQYF. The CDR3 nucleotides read TGCGCCAGCAGCCAAGAGGCACGGGGGGGAGCCTACGAGCAGTACTTC.

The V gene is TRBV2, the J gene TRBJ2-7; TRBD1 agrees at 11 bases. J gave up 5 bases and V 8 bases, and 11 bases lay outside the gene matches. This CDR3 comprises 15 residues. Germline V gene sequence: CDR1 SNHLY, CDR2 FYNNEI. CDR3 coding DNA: TGTGCCAGCTCATACGTTGGACAGGGGGCTAACGAGCAGTACTTC. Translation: CASSYVGQGANEQYF.

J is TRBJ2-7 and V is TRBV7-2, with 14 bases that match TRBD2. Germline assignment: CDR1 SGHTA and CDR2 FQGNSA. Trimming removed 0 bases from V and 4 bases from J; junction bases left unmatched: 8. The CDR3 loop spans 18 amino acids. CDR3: CASSLARGLAGEAYEQYF. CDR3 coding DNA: TGTGCCAGCAGCTTAGCGCGGGGACTAGCGGGAGAGGCTTACGAGCAGTACTTC.

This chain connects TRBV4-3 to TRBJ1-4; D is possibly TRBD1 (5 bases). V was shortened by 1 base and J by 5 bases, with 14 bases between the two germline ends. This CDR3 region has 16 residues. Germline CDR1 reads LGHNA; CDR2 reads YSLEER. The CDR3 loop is CASSQVRGQENEKLFF. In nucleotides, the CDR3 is TGCGCCAGCAGCCAAGTAAGGGGTCAGGAGAATGAAAAACTGTTTTTT.

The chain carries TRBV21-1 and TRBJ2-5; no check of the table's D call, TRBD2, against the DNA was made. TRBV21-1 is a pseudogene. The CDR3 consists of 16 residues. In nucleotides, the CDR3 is TGTGCCAGCAGCAAAGTAACGGGGGGCCATCAAGAGACCCAGTACTTC. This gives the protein CASSKVTGGHQETQYF.

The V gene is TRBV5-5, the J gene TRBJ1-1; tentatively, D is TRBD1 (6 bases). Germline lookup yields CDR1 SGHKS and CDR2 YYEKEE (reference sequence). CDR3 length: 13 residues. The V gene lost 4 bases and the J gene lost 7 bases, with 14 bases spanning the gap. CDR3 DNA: TGTGCCAGCAGCGGGAGGGGGGGGAATGAAGCTTTCTTT. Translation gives CASSGRGGNEAFF.

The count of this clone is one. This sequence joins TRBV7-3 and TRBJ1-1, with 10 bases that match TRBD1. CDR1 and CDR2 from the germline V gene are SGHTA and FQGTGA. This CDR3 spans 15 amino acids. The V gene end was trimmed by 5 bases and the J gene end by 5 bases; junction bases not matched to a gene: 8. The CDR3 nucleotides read TGTGCCAGCAGCCCCGGGACAGGGGTTGATACTGAAGCTTTCTTT. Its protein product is CASSPGTGVDTEAFF.

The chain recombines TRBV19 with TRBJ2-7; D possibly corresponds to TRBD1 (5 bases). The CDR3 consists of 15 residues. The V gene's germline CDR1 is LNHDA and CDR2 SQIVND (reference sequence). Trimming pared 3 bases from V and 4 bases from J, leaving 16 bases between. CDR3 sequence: CASSMFRGRLYEQYF. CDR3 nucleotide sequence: TGTGCCAGTAGTATGTTTAGGGGCAGACTTTACGAGCAGTACTTC. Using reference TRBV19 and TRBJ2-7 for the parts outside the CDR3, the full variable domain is DGGITQSPKYLFRKEGQNVTLSCEQNLNHDAMYWYRQDPGQGLRLIYYSQIVNDFQKGDIAEGYSVSREKKESFPLTVTSAQKNPTAFYLCASSMFRGRLYEQYFGPGTRLTVT.

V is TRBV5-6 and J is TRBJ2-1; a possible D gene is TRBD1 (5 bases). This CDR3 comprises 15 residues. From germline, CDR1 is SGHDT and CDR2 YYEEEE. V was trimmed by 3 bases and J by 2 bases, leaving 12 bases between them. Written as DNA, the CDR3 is TGTGCCAGCAGCTACAGGACCCGGGCCTACAATGAGCAGTTCTTC. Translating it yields CASSYRTRAYNEQFF.

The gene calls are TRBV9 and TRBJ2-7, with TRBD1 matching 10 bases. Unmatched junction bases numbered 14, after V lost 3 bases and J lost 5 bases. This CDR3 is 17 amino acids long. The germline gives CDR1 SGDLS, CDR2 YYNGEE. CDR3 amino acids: CASSAGSWRTGGNEQYF. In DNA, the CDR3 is TGTGCCAGCAGCGCAGGGTCCTGGCGGACAGGGGGAAACGAGCAGTACTTC.

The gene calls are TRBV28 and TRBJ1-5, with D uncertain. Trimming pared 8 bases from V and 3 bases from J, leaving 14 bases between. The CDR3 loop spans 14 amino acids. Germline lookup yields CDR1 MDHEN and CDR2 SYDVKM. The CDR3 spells CASQNGQVNQPQHF. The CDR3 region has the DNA TGTGCCAGCCAAAATGGCCAGGTCAATCAGCCCCAGCATTTT. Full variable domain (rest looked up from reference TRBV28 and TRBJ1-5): DVKVTQSSRYLVKRTGEKVFLECVQDMDHENMFWYRQDPGLGLRLIYFSYDVKMKEKGDIPEGYSVSREKKERFSLILESASTNQTSMYLCASQNGQVNQPQHFGDGTRLSIL.

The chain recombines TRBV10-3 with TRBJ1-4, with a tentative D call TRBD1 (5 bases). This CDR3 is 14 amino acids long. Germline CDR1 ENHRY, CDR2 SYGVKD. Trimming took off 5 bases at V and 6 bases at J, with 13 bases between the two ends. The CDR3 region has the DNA TGTGCCATCAGTAGACAGCCTAGAGATGAAAAACTGTTTTTT. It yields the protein CAISRQPRDEKLFF.

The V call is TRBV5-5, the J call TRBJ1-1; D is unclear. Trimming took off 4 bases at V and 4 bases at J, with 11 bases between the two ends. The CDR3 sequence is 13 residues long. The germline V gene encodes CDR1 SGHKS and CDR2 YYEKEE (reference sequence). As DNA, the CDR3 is TGTGCCAGCAGCCCGGGGTTAGGCACTGAAGCTTTCTTT. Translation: CASSPGLGTEAFF.

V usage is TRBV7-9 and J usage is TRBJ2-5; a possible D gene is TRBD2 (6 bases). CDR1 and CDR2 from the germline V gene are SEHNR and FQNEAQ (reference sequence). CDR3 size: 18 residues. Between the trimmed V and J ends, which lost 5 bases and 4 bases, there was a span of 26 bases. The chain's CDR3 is CASSPRGGALFKGETQYF. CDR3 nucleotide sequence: TGTGCCAGCAGCCCCAGAGGAGGGGCACTCTTCAAGGGAGAGACCCAGTACTTC.

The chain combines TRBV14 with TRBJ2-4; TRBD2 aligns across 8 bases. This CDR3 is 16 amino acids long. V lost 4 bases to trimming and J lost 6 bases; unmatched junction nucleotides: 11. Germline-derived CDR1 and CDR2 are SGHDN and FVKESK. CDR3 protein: CASSLVAGSSVNIQYF. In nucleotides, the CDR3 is TGTGCCAGCAGCCTCGTAGCGGGGAGTAGTGTAAACATTCAGTACTTC.

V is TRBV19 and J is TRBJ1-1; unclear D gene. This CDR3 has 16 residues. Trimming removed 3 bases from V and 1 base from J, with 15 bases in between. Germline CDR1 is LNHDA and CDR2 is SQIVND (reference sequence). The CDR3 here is CASSIRTGGPNTEAFF. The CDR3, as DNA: TGTGCCAGTAGTATTCGTACGGGAGGGCCGAACACTGAAGCTTTCTTT.

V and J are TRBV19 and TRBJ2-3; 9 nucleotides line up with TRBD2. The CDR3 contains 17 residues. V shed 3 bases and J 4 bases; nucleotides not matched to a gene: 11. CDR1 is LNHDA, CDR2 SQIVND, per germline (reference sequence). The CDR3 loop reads CASSIGPGLAGADTQYF. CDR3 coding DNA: TGTGCCAGTAGTATTGGTCCGGGACTAGCTGGGGCAGATACGCAGTATTTT.

CDR3 loop: CASSGSTRAARLRKTYGYTF. Written as DNA, the CDR3 is TGTGCCAGCAGTGGATCGACGAGAGCAGCGCGACTGCGAAAGACCTATGGCTACACCTTC. The V call is TRBV6-1, the J call TRBJ1-2; unclear D gene. The CDR3 has 20 residues. Trimming left V 4 bases short and J 4 bases short, with 31 bases between. Germline values: CDR1 MNHNS, CDR2 SASEGT.

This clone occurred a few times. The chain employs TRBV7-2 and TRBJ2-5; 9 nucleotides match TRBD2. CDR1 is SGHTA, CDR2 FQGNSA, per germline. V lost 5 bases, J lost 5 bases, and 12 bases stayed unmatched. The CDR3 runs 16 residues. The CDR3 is CASSPNRAGGRETQYF. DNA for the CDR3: TGTGCCAGCAGCCCCAATCGAGCGGGGGGCCGGGAGACCCAGTACTTC.

Written as DNA, the CDR3 is TGTGCCAGCAGTAGACAGGGGGAAATCAATGGCTACACCTTC. Its translation is CASSRQGEINGYTF. The gene calls are TRBV6-6 and TRBJ1-2; 9 nucleotides match TRBD1. Germline CDR1 MNHNY, CDR2 SVGAGI (reference sequence). The CDR3 runs 14 residues. V trimming: 5 bases; J trimming: 6 bases; junction bases outside the gene matches: 7.

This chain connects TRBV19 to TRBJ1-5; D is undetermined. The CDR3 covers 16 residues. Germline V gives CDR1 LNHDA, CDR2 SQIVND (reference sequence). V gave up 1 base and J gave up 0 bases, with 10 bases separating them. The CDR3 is CASSIVEGNSNQPQHF. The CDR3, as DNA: TGTGCCAGTAGTATAGTTGAGGGTAATAGCAATCAGCCCCAGCATTTT.

CDR3 loop: CASSSTTNEKLFF. DNA of the CDR3: TGTGCCAGCAGTTCAACAACTAATGAAAAACTGTTTTTT. The chain recombines TRBV7-6 with TRBJ1-4; D unresolved. The CDR3 has 13 residues. V lost 6 bases, J lost 0 bases, and 5 bases lay in between. The germline V gene has CDR1 SGHVS and CDR2 FNYEAQ.

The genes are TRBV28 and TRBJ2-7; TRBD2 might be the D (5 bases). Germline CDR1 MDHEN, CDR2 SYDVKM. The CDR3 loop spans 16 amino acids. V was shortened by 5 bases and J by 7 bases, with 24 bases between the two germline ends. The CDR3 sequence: CASSSGYQRSLGEQYF. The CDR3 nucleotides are TGTGCCAGCAGTAGCGGATATCAGCGTAGCCTGGGAGAGCAGTACTTC.

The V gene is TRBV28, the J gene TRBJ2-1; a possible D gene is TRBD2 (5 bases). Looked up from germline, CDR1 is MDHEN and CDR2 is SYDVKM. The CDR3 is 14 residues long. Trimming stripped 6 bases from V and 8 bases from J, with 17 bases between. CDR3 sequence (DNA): TGTGCCAGCAGCCTATTAGCGAGGCGGGATGAGCAGTTCTTC. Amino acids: CASSLLARRDEQFF.

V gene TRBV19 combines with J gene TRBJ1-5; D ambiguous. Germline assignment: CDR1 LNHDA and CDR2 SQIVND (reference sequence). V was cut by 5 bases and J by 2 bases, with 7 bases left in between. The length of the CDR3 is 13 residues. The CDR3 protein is CASSVIGNQPQHF. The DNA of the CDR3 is TGTGCCAGTAGTGTAATCGGCAATCAGCCCCAGCATTTT.

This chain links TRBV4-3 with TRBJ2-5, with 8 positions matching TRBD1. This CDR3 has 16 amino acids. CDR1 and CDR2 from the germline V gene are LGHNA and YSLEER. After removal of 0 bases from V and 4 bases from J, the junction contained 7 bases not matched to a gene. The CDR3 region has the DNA TGCGCCAGCAGCCAAGAAGGGACAGGAAGTGGAGAGACCCAGTACTTC. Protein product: CASSQEGTGSGETQYF.

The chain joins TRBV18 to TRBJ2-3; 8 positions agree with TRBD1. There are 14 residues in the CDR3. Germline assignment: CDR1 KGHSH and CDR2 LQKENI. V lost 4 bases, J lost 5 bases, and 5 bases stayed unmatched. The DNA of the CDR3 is TGTGCCAGCTCACGACAGGGGCGGGGAGATACGCAGTATTTT. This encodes CASSRQGRGDTQYF.

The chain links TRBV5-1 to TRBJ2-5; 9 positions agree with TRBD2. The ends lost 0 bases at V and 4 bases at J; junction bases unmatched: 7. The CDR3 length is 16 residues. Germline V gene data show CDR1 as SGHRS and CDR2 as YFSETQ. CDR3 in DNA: TGCGCCAGCAGCTTGGGTAGCGGGGGCTCTGGAGAGACCCAGTACTTC. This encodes CASSLGSGGSGETQYF.

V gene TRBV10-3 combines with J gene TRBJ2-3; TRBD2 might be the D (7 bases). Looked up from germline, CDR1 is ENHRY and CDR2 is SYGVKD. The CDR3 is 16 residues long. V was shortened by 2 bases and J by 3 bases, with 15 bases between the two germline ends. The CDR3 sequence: CAISEDRGGLTDTQYF. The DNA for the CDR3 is TGTGCCATCAGTGAGGACCGCGGGGGCCTGACAGATACGCAGTATTTT.